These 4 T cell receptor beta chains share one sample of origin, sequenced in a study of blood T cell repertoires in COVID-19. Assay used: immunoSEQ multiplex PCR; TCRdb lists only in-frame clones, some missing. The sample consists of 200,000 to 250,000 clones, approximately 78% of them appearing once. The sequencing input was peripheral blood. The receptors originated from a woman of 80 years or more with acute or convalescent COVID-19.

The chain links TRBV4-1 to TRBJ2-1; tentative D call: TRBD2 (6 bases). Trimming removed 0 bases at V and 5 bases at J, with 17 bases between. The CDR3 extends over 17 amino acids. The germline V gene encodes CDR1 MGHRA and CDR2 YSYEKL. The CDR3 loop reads CASSQDRPSAGNNEQFF. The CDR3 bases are TGCGCCAGCAGCCAAGATCGGCCTAGCGCGGGGAACAATGAGCAGTTCTTC.

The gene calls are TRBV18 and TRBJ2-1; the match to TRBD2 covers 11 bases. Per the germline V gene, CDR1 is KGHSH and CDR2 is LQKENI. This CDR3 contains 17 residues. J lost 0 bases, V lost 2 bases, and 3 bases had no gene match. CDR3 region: CASSPLTSGSSYNEQFF. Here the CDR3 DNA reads TGTGCCAGCTCACCATTAACTAGCGGGAGCTCCTACAATGAGCAGTTCTTC.

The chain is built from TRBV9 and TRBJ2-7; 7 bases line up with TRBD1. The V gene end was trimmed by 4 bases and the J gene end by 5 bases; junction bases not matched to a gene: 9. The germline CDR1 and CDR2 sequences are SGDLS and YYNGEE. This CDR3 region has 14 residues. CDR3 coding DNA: TGTGCCAGCAGCCTCCTTGGGGACAGTAACGAGCAGTACTTC. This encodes CASSLLGDSNEQYF.

CDR3 amino acids: CASSLVEDQPQHF. CDR3 sequence (DNA): TGTGCCAGCAGCTTGGTGGAGGATCAGCCCCAGCATTTT. The chain couples TRBV5-6 to TRBJ1-5, with D hard to call. The CDR3 has 13 residues. Germline lookup yields CDR1 SGHDT and CDR2 YYEEEE. The ends were cut back, 0 bases at V and 5 bases at J, with 6 bases in the middle.